The clone carrying this T cell receptor (beta chain) was detected a few times. A read error may account for a junction end that differs from germline. The identical CDR3 is also encoded by other nucleotide sequences in the sample. The sample comes from a study of T cell changes during pregnancy in multiple sclerosis. In germline, CDR1 is SEHNR, CDR2 FQNEAQ (reference sequence). This CDR3 is 16 amino acids long. Clones were read by immunoSEQ multiplex PCR, and TCRdb kept only the in-frame ones, dropping some. The repertoire holds about 46,000 clones, 80% to 95% seen once, with roughly 9% in the top ten.

The V gene is TRBV7-9, the J gene TRBJ2-3; 9 nucleotides match TRBD2. Sequencing used CD8+ T cells from peripheral blood mononuclear cells, obtained after pregnancy. This TCR came from a female donor with multiple sclerosis, enrolled in a pregnancy study. The CDR3 here is CASSQAERGVADTQYF. The CDR3 DNA reads TGCGCCAGCAGCCAAGCCGAGCGGGGGGTGGCAGATACGCAGTATTTT.